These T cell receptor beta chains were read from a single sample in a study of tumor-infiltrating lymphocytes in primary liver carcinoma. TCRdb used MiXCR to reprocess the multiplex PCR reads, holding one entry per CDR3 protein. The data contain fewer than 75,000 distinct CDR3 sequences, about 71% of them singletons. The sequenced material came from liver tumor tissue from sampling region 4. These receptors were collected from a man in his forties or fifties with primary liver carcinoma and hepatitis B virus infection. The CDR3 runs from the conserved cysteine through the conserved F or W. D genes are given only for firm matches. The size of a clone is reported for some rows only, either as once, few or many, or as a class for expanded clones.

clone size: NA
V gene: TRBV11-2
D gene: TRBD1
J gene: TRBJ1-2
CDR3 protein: CAGSHTGGSSPGYTF
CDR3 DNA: TGTGCCGGCAGTCATACAGGGGGCTCCTCCCCTGGCTACACCTTC

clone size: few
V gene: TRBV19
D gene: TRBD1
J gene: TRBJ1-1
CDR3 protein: CARDGQGSEAFF
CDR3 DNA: TGTGCCAGAGACGGACAGGGCTCTGAAGCTTTCTTT

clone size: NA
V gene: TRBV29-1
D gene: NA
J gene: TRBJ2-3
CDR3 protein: CSVENTYTQYF
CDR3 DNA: TGCAGCGTCGAAAACACATATACGCAGTATTTT

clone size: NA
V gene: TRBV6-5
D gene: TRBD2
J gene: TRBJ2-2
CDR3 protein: CASSVRTIGGNNGELFF
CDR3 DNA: TGTGCCAGCAGTGTAAGGACTATCGGGGGGAACAACGGGGAGCTGTTTTTT

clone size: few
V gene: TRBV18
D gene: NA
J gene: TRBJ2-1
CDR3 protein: CASSLGTRGGLLNEQFF
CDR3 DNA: TGTGCCAGCTCACTAGGCACCAGGGGCGGTTTGCTCAATGAGCAGTTCTTC

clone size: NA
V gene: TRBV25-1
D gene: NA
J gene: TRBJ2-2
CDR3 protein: CVSSDYGGDGELFF
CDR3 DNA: TGTGTCAGCAGTGATTACGGGGGTGACGGGGAGCTGTTTTTT

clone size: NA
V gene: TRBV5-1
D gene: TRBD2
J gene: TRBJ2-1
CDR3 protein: CASSSTSGTYNERFF
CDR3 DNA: TGCGCCAGCAGCTCCACTAGCGGGACGTACAATGAGCGGTTCTTC

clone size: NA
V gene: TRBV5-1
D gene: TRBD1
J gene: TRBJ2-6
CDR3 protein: CASSSVGQGGGANVMTF
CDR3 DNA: TGCGCCAGCAGCTCGGTCGGACAGGGAGGTGGGGCCAACGTCATGACTTTC

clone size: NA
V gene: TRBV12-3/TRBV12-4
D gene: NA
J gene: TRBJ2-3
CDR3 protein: CASTGQALSTDTQYF
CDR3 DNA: TGTGCCAGCACTGGGCAGGCTTTAAGCACAGATACGCAGTATTTT

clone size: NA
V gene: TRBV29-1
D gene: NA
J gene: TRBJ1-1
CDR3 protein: CSVGQATFRTEVFF
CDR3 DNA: TGCAGCGTTGGGCAGGCGACGTTTCGTACTGAAGTTTTCTTT

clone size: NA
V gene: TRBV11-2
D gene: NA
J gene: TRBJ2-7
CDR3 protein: CVSSLTDGAYEQYF
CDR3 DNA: TGTGTCAGCAGCCTAACCGACGGAGCCTACGAGCAGTACTTC

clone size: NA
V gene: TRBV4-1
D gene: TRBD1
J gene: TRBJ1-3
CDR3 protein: CASGQGGQSSGSTIYF
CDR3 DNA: TGCGCCAGCGGCCAAGGGGGCCAGAGCTCTGGAAGCACCATATATTTT

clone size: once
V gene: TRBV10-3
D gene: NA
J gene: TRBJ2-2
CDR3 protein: CSISEDGTGELFF
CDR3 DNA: TGTTCCATCAGTGAAGATGGTACCGGGGAGCTCTTTTTT

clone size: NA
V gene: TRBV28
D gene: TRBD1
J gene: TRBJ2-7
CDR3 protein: CTSGPTGGPYEQYF
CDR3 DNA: TGTACCAGCGGTCCGACAGGGGGACCCTACGAGCAGTACTTC

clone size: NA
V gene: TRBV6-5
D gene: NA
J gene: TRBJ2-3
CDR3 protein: CAGRWHFSTNTQYF
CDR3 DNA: TGTGCCGGCAGATGGCACTTTAGCACAAATACGCAGTATTTT

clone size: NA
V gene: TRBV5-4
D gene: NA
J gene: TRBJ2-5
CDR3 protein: CASSLRTCGAQETQYF
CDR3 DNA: TGTGCCAGCAGCTTGAGGACTTGCGGAGCCCAAGAGACCCAGTACTTC

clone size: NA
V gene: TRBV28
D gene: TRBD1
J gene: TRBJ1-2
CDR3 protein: CASHVPGQGTYGYTF
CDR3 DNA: TGTGCCAGCCACGTACCGGGACAGGGAACCTATGGTTACACCTTC